These 18 T cell receptor beta chains share one sample of origin, sequenced in a study of CD8+ T cells in alopecia areata. In each case, RNA was isolated and then reverse transcribed into cDNA as the sequencing template. The data were produced by immunoSEQ multiplex PCR, yet TCRdb's version contains in-frame clones alone and is incomplete. The repertoire holds 110,000 to 150,000 clones, about three fifths seen once, with 5% to 7.5% in the top ten. The sample was CD4+ T cells sorted from blood, taken at week 0. Every receptor here comes from a human donor with alopecia areata.

The rearrangement links TRBV30 to TRBJ1-4; unclear D gene. The CDR3 length is 11 residues. In germline, CDR1 is GTSNPN, CDR2 SVGIG (reference sequence). V gave up 4 bases and J gave up 8 bases, with 8 bases separating them. In DNA, the CDR3 is TGTGCCTGGAAGACGGGAGAAAAACTGTTTTTT. This codes for CAWKTGEKLFF.

The chain couples TRBV18 to TRBJ2-2; no clear D. This CDR3 has 15 amino acids. Trimming left V 3 bases short and J 5 bases short, with 13 bases between. CDR1 and CDR2 from the germline V gene are KGHSH and LQKENI. The CDR3 spells CASSPRAGVTGELFF. CDR3 nucleotide sequence: TGTGCCAGCTCACCGAGAGCAGGAGTTACCGGGGAGCTGTTTTTT.

This sequence joins TRBV27 and TRBJ1-1, with D unclear. The CDR3 runs to 11 residues. The germline V gene encodes CDR1 MNHEY and CDR2 SMNVEV (reference sequence). The ends were cut back, 4 bases at V and 13 bases at J, with 13 bases in the middle. The CDR3 region is CASSSYEKVFF. CDR3 DNA: TGTGCCAGCAGTTCCTACGAGAAGGTTTTCTTT.

This rearrangement joins TRBV29-1 to TRBJ1-5; D is perhaps TRBD1 (6 bases). Germline CDR1 reads SQVTM; CDR2 reads ANQGSEA. Trimming stripped 8 bases from V and 5 bases from J, with 13 bases between. CDR3 length equals 12 residues. In DNA, the CDR3 is TGCAGCATCCGGGACACATATCAGCCCCAGCATTTT. Translating gives CSIRDTYQPQHF.

This clone was picked up one time. The chain links TRBV10-3 to TRBJ1-5; possibly TRBD1 for D (5 bases). Germline CDR1 is ENHRY and CDR2 is SYGVKD. The CDR3 sequence is 13 residues long. Trimming pared 8 bases from V and 3 bases from J, leaving 11 bases between. CDR3 coding DNA: TGTGCCATCCGGGGGTATGACAATCAGCCCCAGCATTTT. It is translated as CAIRGYDNQPQHF.

This clone was observed a handful of times. J is TRBJ2-7 and V is TRBV30; unclear D gene. Germline-derived CDR1 and CDR2 are GTSNPN and SVGIG (reference sequence). Trimming removed 3 bases from V and 2 bases from J, with 14 bases in between. This CDR3 is 14 amino acids long. CDR3 bases: TGTGCCTGGAGCCCCGGGCGCCCAGCCTACGAGCAGTACTTC. Protein product: CAWSPGRPAYEQYF.

This CDR3 is CASSYSLGQGEAFF. CDR3 sequence (DNA): TGTGCCAGCAGTTACTCGTTGGGACAGGGGGAAGCTTTCTTT. This rearrangement joins TRBV6-5 to TRBJ1-1; TRBD1 matches at 10 bases. V was pared by 0 bases and J by 8 bases, with 3 bases of the junction left unmatched. The germline CDR1 and CDR2 sequences are MNHEY and SVGAGI. The CDR3 has 14 amino acids.

The V call is TRBV6-6, the J call TRBJ1-5; D is unclear. Germline lookup yields CDR1 MNHNY and CDR2 SVGAGI (reference sequence). The CDR3 covers 13 residues. With 3 bases removed from V and 7 bases from J, the gap between germline ends came to 10 bases. For the CDR3, the DNA is TGTGCCAGCAGTTATTCTCAACCACAGCCCCAGCATTTT. As protein: CASSYSQPQPQHF.

The chain links TRBV5-1 to TRBJ2-3; no definite D call. Germline values: CDR1 SGHRS, CDR2 YFSETQ. The CDR3 has 12 residues. Trimming shortened V by 0 bases and J by 7 bases, and 6 bases separated the two germline ends. CDR3 DNA sequence: TGCGCCAGCAGCTTGGGTGCGAATACGCAGTATTTT. Translation: CASSLGANTQYF.

The sample holds a few counts of this clone. CDR3 bases: TGTGCCAGCAGCTTACCGGGGACAGGGTTGTACAATGAGCAGTTCTTC. Its translation is CASSLPGTGLYNEQFF. V is TRBV7-2 and J is TRBJ2-1; 9 bases are shared with TRBD1. Trimming at V came to 2 bases and at J to 4 bases, leaving 6 bases not matched to a gene. The CDR3 has 16 amino acids. Germline V gene data show CDR1 as SGHTA and CDR2 as FQGNSA.

V gene TRBV30 combines with J gene TRBJ2-1; no reliable D call. CDR3 size: 14 residues. V lost 4 bases, J lost 0 bases, and 10 bases lay in between. CDR1 and CDR2 from the germline V gene are GTSNPN and SVGIG (reference sequence). The CDR3 DNA reads TGTGCCTGGATTGACTTTCGCTCCTACAATGAGCAGTTCTTC. This sequence encodes CAWIDFRSYNEQFF.

This clone was seen a handful of times. This chain connects TRBV25-1 to TRBJ2-7; maybe TRBD2 (5 bases). Trimming removed 6 bases from V and 4 bases from J, with 7 bases in between. There are 11 residues in the CDR3. CDR1 MGHDK and CDR2 SYGVNS come from the germline V gene. CDR3 amino acids: CASSDYYEQYF. The CDR3 DNA follows: TGTGCCAGCAGCGACTATTACGAGCAGTACTTC.

The chain has TRBV9 and TRBJ2-7, with 7 bases identical to TRBD1. From germline, CDR1 is SGDLS and CDR2 YYNGEE. J lost 6 bases, V lost 2 bases, and 5 bases had no gene match. The CDR3 totals 13 residues. The CDR3 DNA reads TGTGCCAGCAGCGTGGACAGGTCTGGCGAGCAGTACTTC. Translation gives CASSVDRSGEQYF.

This chain uses TRBV14 with TRBJ2-1; no firm D call. CDR1 SGHDN and CDR2 FVKESK come from the germline V gene. Trimming took off 2 bases at V and 4 bases at J, with 6 bases between the two ends. CDR3 length: 13 residues. Here the CDR3 DNA reads TGTGCCAGCAGCCAATCCCCATACAATGAGCAGTTCTTC. It is translated as CASSQSPYNEQFF.

This chain connects TRBV5-1 to TRBJ2-7, with 13 bases lining up with TRBD2. Germline values: CDR1 SGHRS, CDR2 YFSETQ. The CDR3 is 15 residues long. Trimming took 4 bases from V and 7 from J; bases not matched to a gene: 8. Here the CDR3 reads CASSGPGLAGREQYF. The CDR3 bases are TGCGCCAGCAGCGGACCGGGACTAGCGGGGAGGGAGCAGTACTTC.

This clone was counted only a few times. The CDR3 nucleotides are TGTGCCAGCAGCCAAAGGACAGGGGAACTGTTTTTT. Protein: CASSQRTGELFF. The V call is TRBV14, the J call TRBJ1-4, with 9 positions matching TRBD1. Germline CDR1 and CDR2: SGHDN and FVKESK. This CDR3 is 12 amino acids long. Unmatched junction bases numbered 1, after V lost 2 bases and J lost 12 bases.

The chain links TRBV6-1 to TRBJ1-2, with D possibly TRBD1 on 5 matching bases. Germline assignment: CDR1 MNHNS and CDR2 SASEGT. Trimming cost V 5 bases and J 1 base, with 8 bases left between them. The CDR3 covers 13 residues. Here the CDR3 reads CASSRDSNYGYTF. The CDR3 DNA follows: TGTGCCAGCAGTCGCGACAGTAACTATGGCTACACCTTC.

This clone was found a few times. The chain uses TRBV19 and TRBJ1-1; 12 bases fit TRBD1. CDR1 and CDR2 from the germline V gene are LNHDA and SQIVND (reference sequence). The trim removed 6 bases at V and 5 bases at J, leaving 4 bases unmatched. The CDR3 totals 14 residues. The CDR3 sequence: CASRGQGAWTEAFF. The DNA of the CDR3 is TGTGCCAGTAGGGGACAGGGGGCGTGGACTGAAGCTTTCTTT.